Shown below are 10 T cell receptor beta chains from a single sample sequenced in a study of blood T cell repertoires in COVID-19. Sequenced by immunoSEQ multiplex PCR; TCRdb stores in-frame clones only, minus some. This sample has some 73,000 clones, with 90% found just once. Sequencing used peripheral blood. The receptors come from a human donor in a cohort sampled during active COVID-19.

The V call is TRBV5-1, the J call TRBJ1-1; tentative D call: TRBD1 (5 bases). The V end was cut by 2 bases, the J end by 1 base, with 12 bases between. Germline CDR1 SGHRS, CDR2 YFSETQ. This CDR3 comprises 15 residues. The CDR3 sequence is CASSFNTGPNTEAFF. CDR3 nucleotide sequence: TGCGCCAGCAGCTTCAATACAGGACCGAACACTGAAGCTTTCTTT.

This chain connects TRBV6-5 to TRBJ1-4; 7 nucleotides agree with TRBD1. CDR1 is MNHEY, CDR2 SVGAGI, per germline. The CDR3 is 14 residues long. The V and J ends lost 5 bases and 6 bases, in that order; junction bases with no gene match: 6. The CDR3 coding sequence is TGTGCCAGCAGTCGACAGGGAGGACATGAAAAACTGTTTTTT. Protein product: CASSRQGGHEKLFF.

The chain combines TRBV28 with TRBJ1-4; weak D call: TRBD1 (6 bases). The germline CDR1 and CDR2 sequences are MDHEN and SYDVKM. Trimming left V 5 bases short and J 6 bases short, with 10 bases between. The CDR3 covers 13 residues. CDR3 nucleotides: TGTGCCAGCAGTCCAGGGGCAGATGAAAAACTGTTTTTT. This codes for CASSPGADEKLFF.

This chain joins TRBV2 and TRBJ2-3; 8 nucleotides match TRBD2. This CDR3 spans 15 amino acids. After removal of 2 bases from V and 5 bases from J, the junction contained 6 bases not matched to a gene. Germline V gene sequence: CDR1 SNHLY, CDR2 FYNNEI. This CDR3 reads CASSELHLAGDTQYF. The CDR3 DNA follows: TGTGCCAGCAGTGAATTACACCTAGCGGGAGATACGCAGTATTTT. Combining the CDR3 with reference TRBV2 and TRBJ2-3 gives the whole variable domain EPEVTQTPSHQVTQMGQEVILRCVPISNHLYFYWYRQILGQKVEFLVSFYNNEISEKSEIFDDQFSVERPDGSNFTLKIRSTKLEDSAMYFCASSELHLAGDTQYFGPGTRLTVL.

The chain combines TRBV3-1 (or the pseudogene TRBV3-2) with TRBJ1-4, with TRBD1 as a possible D gene (6 bases). With 4 bases removed from V and 6 bases from J, the gap between germline ends came to 18 bases. The CDR3 has 16 residues. Germline V gene sequence: CDR1 LGHDT, CDR2 YNNKEL (reference sequence). The CDR3 DNA follows: TGTGCCAGCAGCCCAGGAGGGGGGGGAGTGGATGAAAAACTGTTTTTT. It codes for CASSPGGGGVDEKLFF.

Here the CDR3 DNA reads TGTGCCAGCAGTTTATTGCAGGGGTCGAGTGAAAAACTGTTTTTT. Translating it yields CASSLLQGSSEKLFF. V gene TRBV28 combines with J gene TRBJ1-4, with a possible D match to TRBD1 (6 bases). The CDR3 sequence is 15 residues long. Trimming left V 1 base short and J 7 bases short, with 13 bases between. Germline CDR1 is MDHEN and CDR2 is SYDVKM.

The rearrangement joins TRBV9 to TRBJ2-3; TRBD2 might be the D (7 bases). Germline-derived CDR1 and CDR2 are SGDLS and YYNGEE. V was trimmed by 1 base and J by 9 bases, leaving 27 bases between them. This CDR3 region has 18 residues. The CDR3 sequence is CASSVMPESSGGAGTQYF. CDR3 nucleotide sequence: TGTGCCAGCAGCGTAATGCCCGAATCTAGTGGGGGGGCCGGGACGCAGTATTTT. The complete variable domain, with remaining parts taken from reference TRBV9 and TRBJ2-3, reads DSGVTQTPKHLITATGQRVTLRCSPRSGDLSVYWYQQSLDQGLQFLIQYYNGEERAKGNILERFSAQQFPDLHSELNLSSLELGDSALYFCASSVMPESSGGAGTQYFGPGTRLTVL.

V is TRBV11-2 and J is TRBJ2-3; TRBD2 is a possible D gene (6 bases). Trimming cost V 2 bases and J 5 bases, with 14 bases left between them. The CDR3 sequence is 15 residues long. Germline V gives CDR1 SGHAT, CDR2 FQNNGV. CDR3 DNA: TGTGCCAGCAGCTTATCCGGGGGAGCTGTAGATACGCAGTATTTT. Amino acids: CASSLSGGAVDTQYF.

This rearrangement joins TRBV7-9 to TRBJ2-5, with D hard to call. Germline lookup yields CDR1 SEHNR and CDR2 FQNEAQ (reference sequence). This CDR3 contains 17 residues. V shed 4 bases and J shed 0 bases, with 18 bases lying between them. As DNA, the CDR3 is TGTGCCAGCAGCTCAATAGATATAATAGATAACCAAGAGACCCAGTACTTC. This sequence encodes CASSSIDIIDNQETQYF.

The rearrangement uses TRBV5-1 and TRBJ2-7, with 8 nucleotides matching TRBD1. After removal of 1 base from V and 2 bases from J, the junction contained 5 bases not matched to a gene. The CDR3 is made up of 15 amino acids. Looked up from germline, CDR1 is SGHRS and CDR2 is YFSETQ. The CDR3 nucleotides read TGCGCCAGCAGCTTGAAGGTGGACAGGGCCTACGAGCAGTACTTC. Translation gives CASSLKVDRAYEQYF.